The next 16 T cell receptor beta chains were all read from a single sample in a study of T-cell memory formation after mild COVID-19. TCRdb itself ran the 5' RACE reads through MiXCR, one entry per CDR3 protein. Found here are approximately 340,000 distinct CDR3 sequences, around 15% of them singletons; the top ten hold 20% to 25%. Sequenced sample: PBMCs or a T cell subset sorted from them (not recorded which). The receptor set was obtained from a man between 18 and 35 years old who had mild COVID-19 (a few samples of this study predate the infection). Cell type and time point are not known.

This clonotype has a count of ten or more. The rearrangement links TRBV5-1 to TRBJ2-7, with D possibly being TRBD1 or TRBD2 (5 bases each). The V end was cut by 3 bases, the J end by 7 bases, with 20 bases between. Germline CDR1 and CDR2: SGHRS and YFSETQ. This CDR3 comprises 15 residues. This CDR3 is CASSSEGATTGEQYF. The CDR3 region has the DNA TGCGCCAGCAGCTCCGAAGGGGCCACTACGGGGGAGCAGTACTTC.

This clonotype was seen a handful of times. The gene calls are TRBV5-1 and TRBJ2-7; D possibly uses TRBD1 or TRBD2 (5 bases each). With 2 bases removed from V and 5 bases from J, the gap between germline ends came to 17 bases. The CDR3 is 15 amino acids. Per germline, CDR1 SGHRS and CDR2 YFSETQ. DNA of the CDR3: TGCGCCAGCAGCTTTAGGGAGCAGGGTAGGAACGAGCAGTACTTC. It codes for CASSFREQGRNEQYF.

The chain uses TRBV5-1 and TRBJ2-6; no definite D call. The CDR3 covers 16 residues. Trimming shortened V by 0 bases and J by 0 bases, and 7 bases separated the two germline ends. Germline V gene lookup returns CDR1 SGHRS and CDR2 YFSETQ. The CDR3 sequence is CASSLDGLSGANVLTF. DNA for the CDR3: TGCGCCAGCAGCTTGGACGGGCTCTCTGGGGCCAACGTCCTGACTTTC.

The chain uses TRBV3-1 and TRBJ1-1; no reliable D call. Trimming took 4 bases from V and 1 from J, leaving 10 bases between them. This CDR3 is 14 amino acids long. Germline-derived CDR1 and CDR2 are LGHDT and YNNKEL (reference sequence). The CDR3 region has the DNA TGTGCCAGCAGCCCCTCGGGCTCGAACACTGAAGCTTTCTTT. This sequence encodes CASSPSGSNTEAFF.

This chain links TRBV29-1 with TRBJ2-5, with D hard to call. Germline CDR1 reads SQVTM; CDR2 reads ANQGSEA. The CDR3 sequence is 12 residues long. The V and J ends lost 1 base and 1 base respectively, with 4 bases between them. The CDR3 reads CSVEALQETQYF. In DNA, the CDR3 is TGCAGCGTTGAAGCCCTCCAAGAGACCCAGTACTTC. The whole variable domain, remainder taken from reference TRBV29-1 and TRBJ2-5, is SAVISQKPSRDICQRGTSLTIQCQVDSQVTMMFWYRQQPGQSLTLIATANQGSEATYESGFVIDKFPISRPNLTFSTLTVSNMSPEDSSIYLCSVEALQETQYFGPGTRLLVL.

Ten or more counts support this clonotype. The chain couples TRBV3-1 to TRBJ1-5, with a tentative D call TRBD1 (6 bases). The CDR3 consists of 14 residues. The germline gives CDR1 LGHDT, CDR2 YNNKEL (reference sequence). V was trimmed by 2 bases and J by 5 bases, leaving 10 bases between them. The CDR3 region is CASSQSDSDQPQHF. The CDR3 DNA follows: TGTGCCAGCAGCCAATCGGACAGTGATCAGCCCCAGCATTTT.

The CDR3 bases are TGTGCCAGCAGCCTGGGACATAAGAATTCACCCCTCCACTTT. It translates to CASSLGHKNSPLHF. V gene TRBV3-1 combines with J gene TRBJ1-6; D perhaps matches TRBD1 (6 bases). CDR1 is LGHDT and CDR2 is YNNKEL in the germline V gene (reference sequence). This CDR3 comprises 14 residues. Trimming shortened V by 4 bases and J by 7 bases, and 11 bases separated the two germline ends.

J is TRBJ2-7 and V is TRBV10-3; the match to TRBD2 covers 12 bases. The germline CDR1 and CDR2 sequences are ENHRY and SYGVKD. V trimming: 10 bases; J trimming: 2 bases; junction bases outside the gene matches: 3. The CDR3 extends over 13 amino acids. The CDR3 sequence is CASRLAGAYEQYV. The CDR3 coding sequence is TGTGCCAGCCGACTAGCGGGAGCCTACGAGCAGTACGTC.

The V call is TRBV7-9, the J call TRBJ2-3, with 10 bases fitting TRBD1. This CDR3 comprises 16 residues. Germline loops: CDR1 SEHNR, CDR2 FQNEAQ (reference sequence). With 3 bases clipped from V and 5 bases from J, the junction kept 8 bases outside the gene matches. The CDR3 loop reads CASSFDGTGVRDTQYF. The CDR3 region has the DNA TGTGCCAGCAGCTTTGATGGGACAGGGGTTCGAGATACGCAGTATTTT.

This clonotype occurred a few times. The chain is built from TRBV14 and TRBJ2-2; 8 bases are a match to TRBD1. The CDR3 is made up of 15 amino acids. Germline V gene data show CDR1 as SGHDN and CDR2 as FVKESK. Trimming cost V 3 bases and J 4 bases; bases outside gene matches: 4. The CDR3 nucleotides read TGTGCCAGCAGCCAGGGACAGGCTGTCACCGGGGAGCTGTTTTTT. This translates into CASSQGQAVTGELFF.

The chain recombines TRBV6-2 or TRBV6-3 with TRBJ2-5; weak D call: TRBD1 (6 bases). CDR1 and CDR2 (germline): MNHEY, SVGEGT. Between the trimmed V and J ends, which lost 6 bases and 2 bases, there was a span of 19 bases. CDR3 length equals 16 residues. Here the CDR3 reads CASSPRPGAPQETQYF. CDR3 coding DNA: TGTGCCAGCAGCCCCCGGCCAGGGGCCCCACAAGAGACCCAGTACTTC.

This rearrangement joins TRBV7-9 to TRBJ2-5, with D unclear. Germline V gene sequence: CDR1 SEHNR, CDR2 FQNEAQ (reference sequence). V lost 1 base, J lost 0 bases, and 15 bases lay in between. This CDR3 is built from 17 residues. CDR3 coding DNA: TGTGCCAGCAGCTTAGAGACGGCAGGCCTGTACCAAGAGACCCAGTACTTC. This encodes CASSLETAGLYQETQYF.

This clonotype was counted ten times or more. This chain links TRBV6-5 with TRBJ2-7; TRBD1 matches at 8 bases. This CDR3 has 13 residues. Germline CDR1 reads MNHEY; CDR2 reads SVGAGI. Trimming removed 6 bases from V and 3 bases from J; junction bases left unmatched: 4. The CDR3 bases are TGTGCCAGCAGGCAGGGACAGGTCTACGAGCAGTACTTC. The encoded protein is CASRQGQVYEQYF.

This clonotype appeared a few times. CDR3 protein: CASSYSGLIGRPEQFF. CDR3 sequence (DNA): TGTGCCAGCAGTTACTCCGGACTGATCGGTCGGCCTGAGCAGTTCTTC. The J gene is TRBJ2-1, the V gene TRBV6-5; possible D gene TRBD2, 5 bases. Germline V gene data show CDR1 as MNHEY and CDR2 as SVGAGI. The germline V and J ends were trimmed by 0 bases and 9 bases, with 18 bases remaining between them. The CDR3 consists of 16 residues.

This clonotype came up a few times. The chain recombines TRBV5-1 with TRBJ2-7, with 14 bases aligning to TRBD2. The germline V gene encodes CDR1 SGHRS and CDR2 YFSETQ. CDR3 size: 15 residues. Trimming removed 4 bases from V and 4 bases from J; junction bases left unmatched: 4. The CDR3 sequence: CASSLTSGGAYEQYF. DNA for the CDR3: TGCGCCAGCAGCCTGACTAGCGGGGGGGCTTACGAGCAGTACTTC.

The sample holds many counts of this clonotype. The chain recombines TRBV12-3 or TRBV12-4 with TRBJ2-5; D remains ambiguous. The CDR3 contains 14 residues. The V end lost 6 bases, the J end lost 0 bases, and 11 bases lay between the germline ends. Here the CDR3 reads CASRDLRNQETQYF. The CDR3 DNA reads as TGTGCCAGCAGAGATCTCCGAAACCAAGAGACCCAGTACTTC.